One TCR beta chain is described in this entry. Its specificity is not known. The source of the sample is a study of T-cell reconstitution after alpha-beta-depleted transplantation in children. Study outcomes and limitations: For some patients, TCRbeta diversity was high at day 60 because of recipient T cells and thymic progenitors that survived. Alpha-beta T cells present about two months after transplant were reported to originate from several hundred expanded graft clones. Hyperexpanded clones declined; after one year, newly produced T cells mostly supplied diversity.

The CDR3 has 16 residues. The V and J ends lost 4 bases and 3 bases, in that order; junction bases with no gene match: 10. Germline values: CDR1 MNHEY, CDR2 SMNVEV (reference sequence). Library preparation (for TCRbeta) was performed with unique molecular identifiers. TCRdb used MiXCR to reprocess the PCR reads, holding one entry per CDR3 protein. The sample contains fewer than 550,000 distinct CDR3 sequences, approximately 10% of which appear only once. The clonotype originates from a female patient aged 2-15 years who had a stem cell transplant for aplastic anemia, so the T cells may come from the graft donor. The genes are TRBV27 and TRBJ2-7, with 9 bases matching TRBD2. The starting material was PBMCs, mostly from graft donor cells, obtained 180 days after TCRalphabeta/CD19-depleted stem cell transplant. CDR3 coding DNA: TGTGCCAGCAGTTCACAACAGGGACTAGCTCACTACGAGCAGTACTTC. Amino acid sequence: CASSSQQGLAHYEQYF.